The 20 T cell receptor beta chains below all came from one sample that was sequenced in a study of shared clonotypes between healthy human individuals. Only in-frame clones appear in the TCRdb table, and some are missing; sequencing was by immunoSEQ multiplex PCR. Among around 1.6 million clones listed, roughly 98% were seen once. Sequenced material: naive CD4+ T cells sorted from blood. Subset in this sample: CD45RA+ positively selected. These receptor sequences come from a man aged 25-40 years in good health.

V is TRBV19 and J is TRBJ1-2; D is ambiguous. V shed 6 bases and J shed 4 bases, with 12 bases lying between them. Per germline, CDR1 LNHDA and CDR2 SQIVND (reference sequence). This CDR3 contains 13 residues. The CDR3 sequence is CASSAGRSYGYTF. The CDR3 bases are TGTGCCAGTAGCGCCGGACGGAGCTATGGCTACACCTTC.

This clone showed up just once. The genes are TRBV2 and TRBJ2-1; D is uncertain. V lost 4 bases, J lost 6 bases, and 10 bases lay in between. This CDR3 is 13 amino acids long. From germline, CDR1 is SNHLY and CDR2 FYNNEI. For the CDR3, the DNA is TGTGCCAGCAGTGGGATTAGCTTCAATGAGCAGTTCTTC. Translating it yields CASSGISFNEQFF.

This CDR3 is CASSPGQVNNEQFF. CDR3 DNA: TGTGCCAGCAGCCCCGGACAGGTAAACAATGAGCAGTTCTTC. The rearrangement joins TRBV7-2 to TRBJ2-1; 7 bases match TRBD1. The CDR3 has 14 amino acids. Losses at the gene ends were 5 bases for V and 5 bases for J; bases not matched to a gene: 6. From germline, CDR1 is SGHTA and CDR2 FQGNSA.

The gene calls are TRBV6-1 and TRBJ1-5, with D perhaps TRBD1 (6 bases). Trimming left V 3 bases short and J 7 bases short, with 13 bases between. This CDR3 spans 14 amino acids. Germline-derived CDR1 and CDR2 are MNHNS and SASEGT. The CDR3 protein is CASSDYREGQPQHF. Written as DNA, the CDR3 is TGTGCCAGCAGTGATTACAGGGAGGGACAGCCCCAGCATTTT.

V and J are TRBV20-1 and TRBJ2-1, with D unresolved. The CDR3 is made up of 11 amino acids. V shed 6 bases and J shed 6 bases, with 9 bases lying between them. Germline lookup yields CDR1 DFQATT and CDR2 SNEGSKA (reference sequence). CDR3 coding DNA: TGCAGTGCGCGGCCGAGCAATGAGCAGTTCTTC. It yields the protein CSARPSNEQFF.

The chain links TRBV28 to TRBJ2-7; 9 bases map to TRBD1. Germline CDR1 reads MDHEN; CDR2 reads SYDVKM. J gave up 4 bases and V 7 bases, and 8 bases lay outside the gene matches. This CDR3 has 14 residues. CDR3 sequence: CASTPLGQGYEQYF. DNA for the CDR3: TGTGCCAGCACCCCTCTCGGACAGGGGTACGAGCAGTACTTC. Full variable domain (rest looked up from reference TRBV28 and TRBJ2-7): DVKVTQSSRYLVKRTGEKVFLECVQDMDHENMFWYRQDPGLGLRLIYFSYDVKMKEKGDIPEGYSVSREKKERFSLILESASTNQTSMYLCASTPLGQGYEQYFGPGTRLTVT.

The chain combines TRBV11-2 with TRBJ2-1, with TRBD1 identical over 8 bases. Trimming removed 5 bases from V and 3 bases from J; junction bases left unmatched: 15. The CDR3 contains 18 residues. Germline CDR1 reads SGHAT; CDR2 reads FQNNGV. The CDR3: CASSPDRVGLAFYNEQFF. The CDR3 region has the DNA TGTGCCAGCAGCCCGGACAGGGTTGGGCTAGCGTTCTACAATGAGCAGTTCTTC.

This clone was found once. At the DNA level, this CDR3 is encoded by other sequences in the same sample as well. The CDR3 loop reads CASSPRAGGYTF. The CDR3 DNA reads TGTGCCAGCAGCCCCCGGGCCGGCGGCTACACCTTC. The chain is built from TRBV27 and TRBJ1-2; D is uncertain. Germline lookup yields CDR1 MNHEY and CDR2 SMNVEV (reference sequence). There are 12 residues in the CDR3. Trimming pared 6 bases from V and 8 bases from J, leaving 13 bases between.

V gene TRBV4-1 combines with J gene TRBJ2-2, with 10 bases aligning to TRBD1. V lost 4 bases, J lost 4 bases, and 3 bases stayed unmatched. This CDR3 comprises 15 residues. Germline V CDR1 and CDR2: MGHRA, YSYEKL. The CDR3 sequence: CASSPRTGGTGELFF. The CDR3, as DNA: TGCGCCAGCAGCCCCCGGACAGGGGGCACCGGGGAGCTGTTTTTT.

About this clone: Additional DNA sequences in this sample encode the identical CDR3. The CDR3 sequence is CSVRQGAYEQYF. Here the CDR3 DNA reads TGCAGCGTTCGGCAGGGGGCCTACGAGCAGTACTTC. The gene calls are TRBV29-1 and TRBJ2-7; 7 nucleotides line up with TRBD1. CDR1 is SQVTM and CDR2 is ANQGSEA in the germline V gene. The V and J ends lost 5 bases and 2 bases, in that order; junction bases with no gene match: 3. The CDR3 length is 12 residues.

CDR3 protein: CASSVDIRAPGELFF. The CDR3 region has the DNA TGTGCCAGCAGCGTAGATATTAGAGCCCCCGGGGAGCTGTTTTTT. The gene calls are TRBV9 and TRBJ2-2, with D unresolved. CDR1 SGDLS and CDR2 YYNGEE come from the germline V gene. The CDR3 covers 15 residues. V was clipped by 0 bases and J by 6 bases, with 12 bases between them.

CDR3: CASSQGRVFTEAFF. DNA for the CDR3: TGTGCCAGCAGCCAAGGCAGGGTTTTCACTGAAGCTTTCTTT. The chain combines TRBV14 with TRBJ1-1; tentative D call: TRBD1 (5 bases). V dropped 1 base and J dropped 4 bases, with 10 bases sitting between them. This CDR3 comprises 14 residues. Germline V lookup: CDR1 SGHDN, CDR2 FVKESK.

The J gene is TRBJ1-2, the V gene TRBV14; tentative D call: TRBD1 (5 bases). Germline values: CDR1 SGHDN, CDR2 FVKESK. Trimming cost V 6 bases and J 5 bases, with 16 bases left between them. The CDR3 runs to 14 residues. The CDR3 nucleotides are TGTGCCAGCAGGTCCCAGGGCTCCCAGTATGGCTACACCTTC. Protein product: CASRSQGSQYGYTF.

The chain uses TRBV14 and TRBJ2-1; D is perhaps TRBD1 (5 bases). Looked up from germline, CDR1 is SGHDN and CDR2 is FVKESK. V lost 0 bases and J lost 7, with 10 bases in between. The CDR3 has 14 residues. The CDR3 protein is CASSQDRGANEQFF. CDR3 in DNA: TGTGCCAGCAGCCAAGATCGTGGGGCGAATGAGCAGTTCTTC.

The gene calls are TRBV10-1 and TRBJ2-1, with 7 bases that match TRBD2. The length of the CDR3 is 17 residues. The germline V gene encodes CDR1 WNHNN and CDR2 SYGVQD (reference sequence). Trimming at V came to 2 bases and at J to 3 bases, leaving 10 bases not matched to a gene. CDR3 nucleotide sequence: TGCGCCAGCAGTGAGGGGAACGGGAGGCCCCACTACAATGAGCAGTTCTTC. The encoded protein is CASSEGNGRPHYNEQFF.

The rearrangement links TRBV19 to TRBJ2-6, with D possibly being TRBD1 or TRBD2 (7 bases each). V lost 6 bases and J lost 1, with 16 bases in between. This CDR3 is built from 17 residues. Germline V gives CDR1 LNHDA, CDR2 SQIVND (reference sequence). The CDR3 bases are TGTGCCAGTAGGGCGGGGGACAGCTGGTCTGGGGCCAACGTCCTGACTTTC. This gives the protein CASRAGDSWSGANVLTF.

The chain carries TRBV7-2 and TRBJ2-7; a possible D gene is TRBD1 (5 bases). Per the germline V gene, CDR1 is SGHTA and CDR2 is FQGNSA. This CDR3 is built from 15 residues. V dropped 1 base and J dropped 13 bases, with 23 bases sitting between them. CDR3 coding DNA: TGTGCCAGCAGCTTAGGCCCCCGGCAGGGTTCCCCAAGTTACTTC. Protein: CASSLGPRQGSPSYF.

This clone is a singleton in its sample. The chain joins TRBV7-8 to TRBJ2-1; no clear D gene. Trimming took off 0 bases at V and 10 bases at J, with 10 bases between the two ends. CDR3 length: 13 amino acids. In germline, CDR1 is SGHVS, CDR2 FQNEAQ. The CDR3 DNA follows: TGTGCCAGCAGCTTAGCCCGGACGGCAGAGCAGTTCTTC. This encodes CASSLARTAEQFF.

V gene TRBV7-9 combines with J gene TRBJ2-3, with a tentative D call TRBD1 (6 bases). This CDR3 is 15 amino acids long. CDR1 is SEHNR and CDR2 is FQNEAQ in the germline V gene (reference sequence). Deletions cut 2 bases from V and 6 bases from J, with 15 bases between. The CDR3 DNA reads TGTGCCAGCAGCTTATGGCCAGGGGAGACGGATACGCAGTATTTT. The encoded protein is CASSLWPGETDTQYF.

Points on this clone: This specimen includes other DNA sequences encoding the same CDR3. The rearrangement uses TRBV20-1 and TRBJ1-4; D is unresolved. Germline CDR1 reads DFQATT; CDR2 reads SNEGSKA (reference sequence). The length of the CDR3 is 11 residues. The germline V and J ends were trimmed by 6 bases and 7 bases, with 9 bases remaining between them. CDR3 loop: CSATAGEKLFF. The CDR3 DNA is TGCAGTGCGACCGCGGGTGAAAAACTGTTTTTT.